The 25 T cell receptor beta chains below come from one sample, sequenced in a study of neurological immune-mediated disorders. One entry per CDR3 protein results from TCRdb running MiXCR on the 5' RACE reads. Among 95,000 to 110,000 distinct CDR3 sequences listed, approximately 10% were seen once. Time point specified: longitudinal time-point 3. Sequencing input: PBMCs. These receptors originate from a female donor with HTLV-1-associated myelopathy (HAM/TSP).

This clonotype was picked up a small number of times. The gene calls are TRBV12-3 or TRBV12-4 and TRBJ1-4; 10 bases are shared with TRBD1. CDR3 length equals 16 residues. The V segment lost 6 bases and the J segment 4 bases; nucleotides outside the gene matches: 8. The CDR3 sequence: CASSWYRTGGNEKLFF. CDR3 coding DNA: TGTGCCAGCAGCTGGTACCGGACAGGGGGTAATGAAAAACTGTTTTTT.

This clonotype appeared many times. This chain joins TRBV4-1 and TRBJ2-3; 7 bases match TRBD1. Germline V CDR1 and CDR2: MGHRA, YSYEKL. This CDR3 has 15 amino acids. After removal of 1 base from V and 2 bases from J, the junction contained 3 bases not matched to a gene. The chain's CDR3 is CASSQGQGNTDTQYF. The CDR3 DNA follows: TGCGCCAGCAGCCAAGGACAGGGAAACACAGATACGCAGTATTTT.

This clonotype came up many times. The chain carries TRBV28 and TRBJ2-2; TRBD2 aligns across 8 bases. J lost 2 bases, V lost 6 bases, and 5 bases had no gene match. Germline V lookup: CDR1 MDHEN, CDR2 SYDVKM. This CDR3 has 15 residues. The CDR3 sequence is CASSRSGVNTGELFF. The CDR3 DNA reads as TGTGCCAGCAGCCGTAGCGGGGTTAACACCGGGGAGCTGTTTTTT.

In this sample, this clonotype turned up many times. V gene TRBV5-1 combines with J gene TRBJ2-1; 7 bases map to TRBD1. The V and J ends lost 4 bases and 0 bases, in that order; junction bases with no gene match: 13. CDR3 length equals 18 residues. Germline V gives CDR1 SGHRS, CDR2 YFSETQ. The CDR3 sequence is CASSPSSRQGSSYNEQFF. In DNA form, the CDR3 reads TGCGCCAGCAGCCCCTCAAGCCGACAGGGCTCCTCCTACAATGAGCAGTTCTTC.

This clonotype was found many times. J is TRBJ2-3 and V is TRBV12-3 or TRBV12-4; 10 nucleotides line up with TRBD2. This CDR3 comprises 15 residues. V dropped 7 bases and J dropped 4; count of bases not matched to a gene: 8. CDR3 region: CASKMVAGGPDTQYF. The CDR3 DNA reads as TGTGCCAGCAAAATGGTAGCGGGGGGCCCAGATACGCAGTATTTT.

This clonotype has more than one count but fewer than ten. The chain recombines TRBV7-9 with TRBJ2-1; 10 bases align to TRBD2. The CDR3 covers 13 residues. CDR1 SEHNR and CDR2 FQNEAQ come from the germline V gene (reference sequence). V lost 0 bases to trimming and J lost 14 bases; unmatched junction nucleotides: 4. CDR3 amino acids: CASSLAPAGGEFF. CDR3 nucleotide sequence: TGTGCCAGCAGCTTAGCCCCAGCGGGGGGGGAGTTCTTC.

This clonotype was counted only a few times. The J gene is TRBJ2-1, the V gene TRBV28, with 7 bases that match TRBD2. Germline V CDR1 and CDR2: MDHEN, SYDVKM. J lost 3 bases, V lost 5 bases, and 10 bases had no gene match. This CDR3 is 16 amino acids long. CDR3 DNA: TGTGCCAGCAGTCGCGCGGGGGTGCATGGCTACAATGAGCAGTTCTTC. Protein sequence: CASSRAGVHGYNEQFF.

The chain carries TRBV12-3 or TRBV12-4 and TRBJ2-1, with a tentative D call TRBD1 (8 bases). Trimming removed 8 bases from V and 0 bases from J, with 14 bases in between. CDR3 size: 15 residues. CDR3 protein: CASLQGGSSYNEQFF. DNA of the CDR3: TGTGCCAGCCTACAGGGGGGGAGCTCCTACAATGAGCAGTTCTTC.

This clonotype has a count of ten or more. The chain uses TRBV10-3 and TRBJ2-6, with 8 bases matching TRBD1. Germline lookup yields CDR1 ENHRY and CDR2 SYGVKD. The V gene end was trimmed by 7 bases and the J gene end by 0 bases; junction bases not matched to a gene: 5. The CDR3 totals 16 residues. CDR3: CAITGQGASGANVLTF. CDR3 in DNA: TGTGCCATCACAGGGCAGGGGGCCTCTGGGGCCAACGTCCTGACTTTC.

This clonotype showed up many times. The genes are TRBV5-1 and TRBJ2-7; D perhaps matches TRBD2 (6 bases). CDR3 length equals 14 residues. Germline assignment: CDR1 SGHRS and CDR2 YFSETQ. Trimming removed 2 bases at V and 2 bases at J, with 11 bases between. For the CDR3, the DNA is TGCGCCAGCAGCTTAGGCCTAGCGACCTACGAGCAGTACTTC. This encodes CASSLGLATYEQYF.

The table lists this clonotype with many counts. The V and J genes are TRBV20-1 and TRBJ2-1; D unresolved. With 2 bases removed from V and 5 bases from J, the gap between germline ends came to 7 bases. This CDR3 comprises 12 residues. The V gene's germline CDR1 is DFQATT and CDR2 SNEGSKA (reference sequence). This chain's CDR3 is CSARRYDNEQFF. DNA of the CDR3: TGCAGTGCTAGAAGATACGACAATGAGCAGTTCTTC.

The table lists this clonotype with a few counts. The CDR3 spells CSARPGNDNSPLHF. The CDR3 DNA follows: TGCAGTGCTAGGCCAGGGAACGATAATTCACCCCTCCACTTT. This sequence joins TRBV20-1 and TRBJ1-6; a possible D gene is TRBD1 (5 bases). With 3 bases removed from V and 5 bases from J, the gap between germline ends came to 11 bases. The CDR3 is 14 residues long. Germline V gives CDR1 DFQATT, CDR2 SNEGSKA (reference sequence).

This clonotype was counted ten times or more. The chain carries TRBV28 and TRBJ2-7, with D perhaps TRBD1 (5 bases). CDR1 MDHEN and CDR2 SYDVKM come from the germline V gene. CDR3 length equals 12 residues. V shed 3 bases and J shed 4 bases, with 7 bases lying between them. Here the CDR3 DNA reads TGTGCCAGCAGTTTTGGGGCTTACGAGCAGTACTTC. Its translation: CASSFGAYEQYF. The full variable domain, rest sourced from reference TRBV28 and TRBJ2-7, is DVKVTQSSRYLVKRTGEKVFLECVQDMDHENMFWYRQDPGLGLRLIYFSYDVKMKEKGDIPEGYSVSREKKERFSLILESASTNQTSMYLCASSFGAYEQYFGPGTRLTVT.

This clonotype occurred many times. The CDR3 coding sequence is TGCAGCGTTGATTCGGTCGGCCGAATAGAGACCCAGTACTTC. This translates into CSVDSVGRIETQYF. The chain carries TRBV29-1 and TRBJ2-5; D not certain. The V and J ends lost 3 bases and 4 bases respectively, with 15 bases between them. The CDR3 runs to 14 residues. From germline, CDR1 is SQVTM and CDR2 ANQGSEA. The full variable domain, rest sourced from reference TRBV29-1 and TRBJ2-5, is SAVISQKPSRDICQRGTSLTIQCQVDSQVTMMFWYRQQPGQSLTLIATANQGSEATYESGFVIDKFPISRPNLTFSTLTVSNMSPEDSSIYLCSVDSVGRIETQYFGPGTRLLVL.

This clonotype was recorded many times. V gene TRBV20-1 combines with J gene TRBJ2-4; the D gene is possibly TRBD2 (5 bases). V was shortened by 6 bases and J by 0 bases, with 9 bases between the two germline ends. The CDR3 runs 13 residues. Germline values: CDR1 DFQATT, CDR2 SNEGSKA (reference sequence). The CDR3 loop is CSAPGIAKNIQYF. As DNA, the CDR3 is TGCAGTGCACCGGGGATAGCCAAAAACATTCAGTACTTC.

This clonotype occurred many times. This rearrangement joins TRBV20-1 to TRBJ2-5; tentatively, D is TRBD2 (5 bases). In germline, CDR1 is DFQATT, CDR2 SNEGSKA (reference sequence). V lost 6 bases and J lost 4, with 12 bases in between. The CDR3 totals 12 residues. The CDR3 coding sequence is TGCAGTGCCGTACTAGGAGGAGAGACCCAGTACTTC. Protein product: CSAVLGGETQYF.

This clonotype has just a few counts. The chain links TRBV28 to TRBJ2-3; D uncertain. V lost 3 bases, J lost 2 bases, and 18 bases lay in between. CDR1 is MDHEN and CDR2 is SYDVKM in the germline V gene. The CDR3 length is 17 residues. The CDR3 nucleotides read TGTGCCAGCAGTTTGTTGAGTCTTGGGCTCTACACAGATACGCAGTATTTT. This codes for CASSLLSLGLYTDTQYF.

This clonotype was counted at least ten times. V gene TRBV28 combines with J gene TRBJ2-1; TRBD1 might be the D (5 bases). The germline CDR1 and CDR2 sequences are MDHEN and SYDVKM. The CDR3 has 14 amino acids. The V end was cut by 3 bases, the J end by 8 bases, with 14 bases between. The CDR3 DNA reads as TGTGCCAGCAGTTTGGGTACCCAGGGCCATGAGCAGTTCTTC. Its translation: CASSLGTQGHEQFF.

The table lists this clonotype with many counts. The rearrangement links TRBV5-1 to TRBJ2-6; tentatively, D is TRBD1 (6 bases). The V end lost 4 bases, the J end lost 1 base, and 12 bases lay between the germline ends. Germline V gives CDR1 SGHRS, CDR2 YFSETQ. This CDR3 has 16 amino acids. Written as DNA, the CDR3 is TGCGCCAGCAGCCCGGGACACGAGTCTGGGGCCAACGTCCTGACTTTC. Translation gives CASSPGHESGANVLTF.

Ten or more counts support this clonotype. In nucleotides, the CDR3 is TGTGCCACCAGCAGAGATCTCTCAGGGGACGGGGTGCAGTTCTTC. It yields the protein CATSRDLSGDGVQFF. The chain couples TRBV15 to TRBJ2-1; perhaps TRBD1 as D (6 bases). Germline CDR1 reads LNHNV; CDR2 reads YYDKDF (reference sequence). CDR3 length: 15 amino acids. The ends were cut back, 0 bases at V and 12 bases at J, with 18 bases in the middle.

This clonotype was counted at least ten times. The DNA for the CDR3 is TGTGCCAGTAGTACACAAACCGGGACAGGTGAAGCTTTCTTT. Its protein product is CASSTQTGTGEAFF. This rearrangement joins TRBV19 to TRBJ1-1, with TRBD1 matching over 8 bases. The CDR3 runs 14 residues. Germline V CDR1 and CDR2: LNHDA, SQIVND (reference sequence). J gave up 7 bases and V 4 bases, and 8 bases lay outside the gene matches.

With regard to this clonotype: One end of the junction fails to match germline, which may point to a read error. V usage is TRBV7-2 and J usage is TRBJ2-2; 8 bases line up with TRBD1. Germline V CDR1 and CDR2: SGHTA, FQGNSA. The CDR3 has 15 residues. The CDR3 is CASTRTGSFTWELFF. CDR3 coding DNA: TGTGCCAGCACCCGGACAGGGTCATTCACCTGGGAGCTGTTTTTT. The complete variable domain, with remaining parts taken from reference TRBV7-2 and TRBJ2-2, reads GAGVSQSPSNKVTEKGKDVELRCDPISGHTALYWYRQSLGQGLEFLIYFQGNSAPDKSGLPSDRFSAERTGGSVSTLTIQRTQQEDSAVYLCASTRTGSFTWELFFGEGSRLTVL.

Relative to its sample, this clonotype is medium-sized. This sequence joins TRBV27 and TRBJ2-7; 9 bases are a match to TRBD1. The length of the CDR3 is 13 residues. V gave up 8 bases and J gave up 3 bases; unmatched junction bases: 5. The germline V gene encodes CDR1 MNHEY and CDR2 SMNVEV (reference sequence). Here the CDR3 reads CASSRQGGYEQYF. As DNA, the CDR3 is TGTGCCAGCTCTCGACAGGGGGGCTACGAGCAGTACTTC.

V is TRBV5-1 and J is TRBJ2-3; D is uncertain. This CDR3 comprises 12 residues. Trimming took 7 bases from V and 3 from J, leaving 9 bases between them. Germline V gene sequence: CDR1 SGHRS, CDR2 YFSETQ. In nucleotides, the CDR3 is TGCGCCAGCTTGGCCGGGACAGATACGCAGTATTTT. Translated: CASLAGTDTQYF.

The chain uses TRBV5-1 and TRBJ2-3, with a tentative D call TRBD1 (5 bases). Trimming stripped 0 bases from V and 2 bases from J, with 22 bases between. Germline V gene lookup returns CDR1 SGHRS and CDR2 YFSETQ. The CDR3 covers 19 residues. CDR3 region: CASSLGIRAREGDTDTQYF. The CDR3 DNA reads TGCGCCAGCAGCTTGGGCATTAGAGCCAGGGAAGGTGACACAGATACGCAGTATTTT.